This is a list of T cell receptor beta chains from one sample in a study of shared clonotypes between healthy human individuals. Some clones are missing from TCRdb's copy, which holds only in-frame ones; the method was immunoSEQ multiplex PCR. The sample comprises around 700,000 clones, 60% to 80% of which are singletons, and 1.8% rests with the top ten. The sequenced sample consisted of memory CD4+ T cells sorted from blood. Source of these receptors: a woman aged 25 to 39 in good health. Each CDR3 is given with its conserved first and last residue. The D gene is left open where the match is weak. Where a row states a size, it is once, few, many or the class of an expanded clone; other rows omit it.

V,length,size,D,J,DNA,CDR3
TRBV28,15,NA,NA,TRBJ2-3,TGTGCCAGCATCTCCGCCCAGGGGTTCACAGATACGCAGTATTTT,CASISAQGFTDTQYF
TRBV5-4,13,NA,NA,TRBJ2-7,TGTGCCAGCAGCTTGCTGGGGGTCGACGAGCAGTACTTC,CASSLLGVDEQYF
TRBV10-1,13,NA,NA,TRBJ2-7,TGCGCCAGCAGTGGTAACAGGCCGGGGGAGCAGTACTTC,CASSGNRPGEQYF
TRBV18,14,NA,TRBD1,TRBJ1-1,TGTGCCAGCTCACAGCAGGGGGCACGGACTGAAGCTTTCTTT,CASSQQGARTEAFF
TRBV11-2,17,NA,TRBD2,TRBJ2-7,TGTGCCAGCAGCTACACGGGACTAGCGGGAGCGTGGTACGAGCAGTACTTC,CASSYTGLAGAWYEQYF
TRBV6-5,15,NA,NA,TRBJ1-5,TGTGCCAGCAGTTACTCTTATTATAGCAATCAGCCCCAGCATTTT,CASSYSYYSNQPQHF
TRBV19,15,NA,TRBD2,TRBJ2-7,TGTGCCAGTAGTATAGCCCTAGCGGGAGACTACGAGCAGTACTTC,CASSIALAGDYEQYF
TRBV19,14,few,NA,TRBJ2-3,TGTGCCAGTAGTATAGGGGCTAGTACAGATACGCAGTATTTT,CASSIGASTDTQYF
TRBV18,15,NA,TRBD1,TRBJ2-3,TGTGCCAGCTCACCACCGGGACAGGGAGGGGATACGCAGTATTTT,CASSPPGQGGDTQYF
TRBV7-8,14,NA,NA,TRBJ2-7,TGTGCCAGCAGCATTGGGACCGCTGGTGGGGAGCAGTACTTC,CASSIGTAGGEQYF
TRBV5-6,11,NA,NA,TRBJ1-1,TGTGCCAGCAGCTTGAACACTGAAGCTTTCTTT,CASSLNTEAFF
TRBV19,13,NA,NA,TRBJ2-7,TGTGCCACCAGTCGGTCCGGGAGCTACGAGCAGTACTTC,CATSRSGSYEQYF
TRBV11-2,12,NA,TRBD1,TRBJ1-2,TGTGCCAGCAGCTCACAGGGGTATGGCTACACCTTC,CASSSQGYGYTF
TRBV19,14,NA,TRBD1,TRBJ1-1,TGTGCCAGTAGTAACAGGGGAAGGGGCACTGAAGCTTTCTTT,CASSNRGRGTEAFF
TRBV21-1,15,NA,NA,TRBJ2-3,TGTGCCAGCAGCAACGGGACCCCTAACACAGATACGCAGTATTTT,CASSNGTPNTDTQYF
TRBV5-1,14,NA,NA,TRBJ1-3,TGCGCCAGCAGCTTAGGGACTGAAGGAAACACCATATATTTT,CASSLGTEGNTIYF
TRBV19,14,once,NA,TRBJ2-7,TGTGCCAGTAGTAATACCCATATCATTAACGAGCAGTACTTC,CASSNTHIINEQYF
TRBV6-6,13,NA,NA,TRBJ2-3,TGTGCCAGCAGTTCGACTAGAGCAGATACGCAGTATTTT,CASSSTRADTQYF
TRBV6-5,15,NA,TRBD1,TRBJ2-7,TGTGCCAGCAGTTACGGGACAGGAAAACCTGGCGAGCAGTACTTC,CASSYGTGKPGEQYF
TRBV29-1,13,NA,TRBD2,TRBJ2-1,TGCAGCGGGGGACTAGCGGGAACCAATGAGCAGTTCTTC,CSGGLAGTNEQFF
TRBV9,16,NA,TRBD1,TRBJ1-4,TGTGCCAGCAGCCCTCAATCGGACAGGGTGAATGAAAAACTGTTTTTT,CASSPQSDRVNEKLFF
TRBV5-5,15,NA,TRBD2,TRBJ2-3,TGTGCCAGCAGCTTGCTAGCGGGAGGGCCAGATACGCAGTATTTT,CASSLLAGGPDTQYF
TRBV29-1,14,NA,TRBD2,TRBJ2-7,TGCAGCGTTGTGGCGGGGGTTGGCTCCTACGAGCAGTACTTC,CSVVAGVGSYEQYF
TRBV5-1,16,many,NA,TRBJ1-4,TGCGCCAGCAGCTTGGCCAGAGGCGGCGGGAATGAAAAACTGTTTTTT,CASSLARGGGNEKLFF
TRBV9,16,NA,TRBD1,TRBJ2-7,TGTGCCAGCAGCGCCCTAGGGACAGGGAGGCCCTACGAGCAGTACTTC,CASSALGTGRPYEQYF
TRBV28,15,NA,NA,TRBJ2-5,TGTGCCAGCAGTTTAAGACCCGGAGCGGCGGAGACCCAGTACTTC,CASSLRPGAAETQYF
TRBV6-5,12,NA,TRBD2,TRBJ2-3,TGTGCCAGCAGAGGGACTAGCGATACGCAGTATTTT,CASRGTSDTQYF
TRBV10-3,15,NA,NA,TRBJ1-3,TGTGCCATCAGTAAGACACAAACCTCTGGAAACACCATATATTTT,CAISKTQTSGNTIYF
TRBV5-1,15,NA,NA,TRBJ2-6,TGCGCCAGCAGCTTATCACACTCTGGGGCCAACGTCCTGACTTTC,CASSLSHSGANVLTF
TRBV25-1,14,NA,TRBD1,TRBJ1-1,TGTGCCAGCGGGCGAACAGGGGAGTACACTGAAGCTTTCTTT,CASGRTGEYTEAFF
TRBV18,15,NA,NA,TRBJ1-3,TGTGCCAGCTCACCACCAGTCGGGGACGGAAACACCATATATTTT,CASSPPVGDGNTIYF
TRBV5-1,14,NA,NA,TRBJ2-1,TGCGCCAGCAGCTTGGGGGCAGGGGCCAATGAGCAGTTCTTC,CASSLGAGANEQFF
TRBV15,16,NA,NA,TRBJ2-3,TGTGCCACCGGAGACCCCAAGGGGGGAACACCAGATACGCAGTATTTT,CATGDPKGGTPDTQYF
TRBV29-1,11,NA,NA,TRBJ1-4,TGCAGCGCAACTTGGGGTGAAAAACTGTTTTTT,CSATWGEKLFF
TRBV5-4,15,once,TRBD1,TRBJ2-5,TGTGCCAGCAGCGTTGGAACAGGGGGCGCGGAGACCCAGTACTTC,CASSVGTGGAETQYF
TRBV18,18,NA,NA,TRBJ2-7,TGTGCCAGCTCACGAACTTTAGCCATCGCGGGAAACCTCTACGAGCAGTACTTC,CASSRTLAIAGNLYEQYF
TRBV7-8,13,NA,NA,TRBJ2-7,TGTGCCAGTCGAAGCAGGGGGGCCTACGAGCAGTACTTC,CASRSRGAYEQYF
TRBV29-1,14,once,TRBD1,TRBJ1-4,TGCAGCGTTGAAACAGGGGCAACTAATGAAAAACTGTTTTTT,CSVETGATNEKLFF
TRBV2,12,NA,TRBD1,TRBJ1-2,TGTGCCAGCCGGGGACAGGGATATGGCTACACCTTC,CASRGQGYGYTF
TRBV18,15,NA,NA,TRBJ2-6,TGTGCCAGCTCTTCAGGGGTCTCGGGGGCCAACGTCCTGACTTTC,CASSSGVSGANVLTF
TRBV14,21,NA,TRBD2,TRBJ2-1,TGTGCCAGCAGCCAAGATCTCTGGCCAGGGGGTCGAGGACTAGCGTACAATGAGCAGTTCTTC,CASSQDLWPGGRGLAYNEQFF
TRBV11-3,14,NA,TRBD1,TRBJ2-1,TGTGCCAGCAGCGGGGCAGGGGGCTACAATGAGCAGTTCTTC,CASSGAGGYNEQFF
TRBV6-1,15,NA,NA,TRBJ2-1,TGTGCCAGCAGTGACCCAAGCGCTGGTTACAATGAGCAGTTCTTC,CASSDPSAGYNEQFF
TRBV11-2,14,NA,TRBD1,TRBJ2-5,TGTGCCAGCAGCCCCGGGACAGCTTTAGAGACCCAGTACTTC,CASSPGTALETQYF
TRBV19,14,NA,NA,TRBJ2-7,TGTGCCAGTAGTCAGTGGAAAGGAGCCTACGAGCAGTACTTC,CASSQWKGAYEQYF